One sample yielded the 22 T cell receptor beta chains listed below, sequenced in a study of Ad26.COV2.S vaccination and SARS-CoV-2 variants. Clones were read by immunoSEQ multiplex PCR, and TCRdb kept only the in-frame ones, dropping some. The data show 360,000 or so clones, with around 91% seen just once and around 2% held by the top ten. The treatment: around 19 received Ad26.COV2.S at low or high dose, single or two shots; 5 received placebo; per-sample allocation not given. Samples were taken on day 63 after the first vaccine or placebo injection. The sample here was peripheral blood, taken in a trial of Ad26.COV2.S vaccine versus placebo. The receptors originated from a person aged 18-65 years who received the Ad26.COV2.S COVID-19 vaccine or a placebo.

On this clone: This same CDR3 is encoded by further DNA sequences in the sample. The rearrangement uses TRBV5-4 and TRBJ2-6; D uncertain. The CDR3 contains 13 residues. Germline V gives CDR1 SGHNT, CDR2 YYREEE (reference sequence). The V end lost 4 bases, the J end lost 4 bases, and 6 bases lay between the germline ends. CDR3 nucleotides: TGTGCCAGCAGCCTCTCCGGGGCCAACGTCCTGACTTTC. Its protein product is CASSLSGANVLTF.

The CDR3 loop is CATSAHQETQYF. The CDR3 bases are TGTGCCACCAGCGCCCACCAAGAGACCCAGTACTTC. J is TRBJ2-5 and V is TRBV15; unclear D gene. The CDR3 consists of 12 residues. V was pared by 5 bases and J by 0 bases, with 4 bases between. Germline V CDR1 and CDR2: LNHNV, YYDKDF (reference sequence). Together with reference TRBV15 and TRBJ2-5, the CDR3 gives the full variable domain: DAMVIQNPRYQVTQFGKPVTLSCSQTLNHNVMYWYQQKSSQAPKLLFHYYDKDFNNEADTPDNFQSRRPNTSFCFLDIRSPGLGDTAMYLCATSAHQETQYFGPGTRLLVL.

The chain links TRBV10-2 to TRBJ2-7; 12 nucleotides line up with TRBD2. The germline V gene encodes CDR1 WSHSY and CDR2 SAAADI. CDR3 length: 15 amino acids. The ends lost 4 bases at V and 3 bases at J; junction bases unmatched: 4. The CDR3 loop reads CASSGGLAGRYEQYF. CDR3 in DNA: TGCGCCAGCAGTGGCGGACTAGCGGGACGCTACGAGCAGTACTTC.

The chain carries TRBV5-1 and TRBJ2-3; D might be TRBD1 (6 bases). This CDR3 contains 15 residues. Germline assignment: CDR1 SGHRS and CDR2 YFSETQ. V lost 4 bases to trimming and J lost 3 bases, with 15 bases between them. The CDR3 here is CASSPTGPRTDTQYF. The CDR3 DNA sequence: TGCGCCAGCAGCCCGACAGGCCCCCGGACAGATACGCAGTATTTT.

This clone was counted a single time. The chain links TRBV29-1 to TRBJ2-2; D ambiguous. Germline CDR1 and CDR2: SQVTM and ANQGSEA. This CDR3 comprises 12 residues. The V end was cut by 6 bases, the J end by 1 base, with 6 bases between. CDR3 sequence: CSVTENTGELFF. The CDR3 DNA follows: TGCAGCGTCACGGAGAACACCGGGGAGCTGTTTTTT.

The chain joins TRBV29-1 to TRBJ2-7; no clear D gene. The germline V gene has CDR1 SQVTM and CDR2 ANQGSEA. V lost 7 bases, J lost 3 bases, and 13 bases lay in between. CDR3 length: 12 residues. The CDR3 loop is CSARQASYEQYF. The CDR3 bases are TGCAGCGCCCGCCAGGCTAGCTACGAGCAGTACTTC.

This chain connects TRBV27 to TRBJ1-2, with 7 bases aligning to TRBD1. Per the germline V gene, CDR1 is MNHEY and CDR2 is SMNVEV (reference sequence). V lost 5 bases, J lost 4 bases, and 7 bases stayed unmatched. The CDR3 consists of 14 residues. The CDR3 protein is CASSPRQGGYGYTF. As DNA, the CDR3 is TGTGCCAGCAGTCCACGACAGGGCGGCTATGGCTACACCTTC.

The chain recombines TRBV6-5 with TRBJ2-7; D gene ambiguous. The CDR3 covers 14 residues. The V and J ends lost 0 bases and 2 bases respectively, with 8 bases between them. The germline V gene has CDR1 MNHEY and CDR2 SVGAGI. The CDR3 loop is CASSYSRVPYEQYF. The CDR3 DNA follows: TGTGCCAGCAGTTACTCCCGGGTGCCCTACGAGCAGTACTTC.

The chain is built from TRBV7-9 and TRBJ2-1; D call uncertain. Looked up from germline, CDR1 is SEHNR and CDR2 is FQNEAQ (reference sequence). The CDR3 extends over 16 amino acids. V lost 1 base and J lost 1, with 11 bases in between. In DNA form, the CDR3 reads TGTGCCAGCAGCTTAGGATCCGGGTTGTCCTACAATGAGCAGTTCTTC. The encoded protein is CASSLGSGLSYNEQFF.

V gene TRBV4-1 combines with J gene TRBJ2-7; 7 bases line up with TRBD1. CDR1 is MGHRA, CDR2 YSYEKL, per germline. Unmatched junction bases numbered 8, after V lost 6 bases and J lost 3 bases. The CDR3 totals 14 residues. This CDR3 reads CASSRQGSDYEQYF. The DNA for the CDR3 is TGCGCCAGCAGTCGACAGGGCTCTGACTACGAGCAGTACTTC.

This clone was detected only once. This chain uses TRBV5-1 with TRBJ2-1; 7 nucleotides agree with TRBD1. V gave up 4 bases and J gave up 6 bases; unmatched junction bases: 10. The germline V gene has CDR1 SGHRS and CDR2 YFSETQ. CDR3 size: 15 residues. DNA for the CDR3: TGCGCCAGCAGCCCGCGGACAGGAACAATCAATGAGCAGTTCTTC. It codes for CASSPRTGTINEQFF.

This rearrangement joins TRBV5-4 to TRBJ1-1; possible D gene TRBD1, 6 bases. Between the trimmed V and J ends, which lost 0 bases and 8 bases, there was a span of 14 bases. CDR3 length: 14 residues. Germline V gives CDR1 SGHNT, CDR2 YYREEE (reference sequence). CDR3: CASSLEGVTSEAFF. The CDR3 nucleotides are TGTGCCAGCAGCTTGGAGGGGGTAACGTCAGAAGCTTTCTTT.

This clone was detected only once. The V and J genes are TRBV28 and TRBJ1-5; 9 bases are a match to TRBD1. The CDR3 length is 15 residues. After removal of 7 bases from V and 4 bases from J, the junction contained 8 bases not matched to a gene. Germline V gene sequence: CDR1 MDHEN, CDR2 SYDVKM. The CDR3 is CASTSEGQGNQPQHF. CDR3 sequence (DNA): TGTGCCAGCACCTCAGAGGGACAGGGAAATCAGCCCCAGCATTTT.

V is TRBV4-1 and J is TRBJ2-7, with D unclear. This CDR3 region has 12 residues. Germline CDR1 reads MGHRA; CDR2 reads YSYEKL. The ends were cut back, 0 bases at V and 8 bases at J, with 8 bases in the middle. The DNA of the CDR3 is TGCGCCAGCAGCCAAGATGAGAGTAAGCAGTACTTC. It translates to CASSQDESKQYF.

The chain employs TRBV11-3 and TRBJ2-3, with D perhaps TRBD1 or TRBD2 (5 bases each). The CDR3 extends over 13 amino acids. Germline V CDR1 and CDR2: SGHNT, YENEEA. The ends were cut back, 1 base at V and 3 bases at J, with 5 bases in the middle. The CDR3: CASSLGGTDTQYF. CDR3 bases: TGTGCCAGCAGCTTAGGGGGGACAGATACGCAGTATTTT. The whole variable domain, filled in from reference TRBV11-3 and TRBJ2-3, reads EAGVVQSPRYKIIEKKQPVAFWCNPISGHNTLYWYLQNLGQGPELLIRYENEEAVDDSQLPKDRFSAERLKGVDSTLKIQPAELGDSAVYLCASSLGGTDTQYFGPGTRLTVL.

The chain couples TRBV19 to TRBJ2-2; D not resolved. Germline V lookup: CDR1 LNHDA, CDR2 SQIVND (reference sequence). V lost 8 bases, J lost 2 bases, and 9 bases lay in between. This CDR3 comprises 13 residues. In DNA form, the CDR3 reads TGTGCCAGTGGAAGAGAAAACACCGGGGAGCTGTTTTTT. This translates into CASGRENTGELFF.

The chain links TRBV28 to TRBJ2-3, with unresolved D. The CDR3 runs 15 residues. Trimming cost V 6 bases and J 2 bases, with 15 bases left between them. Per the germline V gene, CDR1 is MDHEN and CDR2 is SYDVKM. CDR3 loop: CASSLLPPDTDTQYF. DNA of the CDR3: TGTGCCAGCAGCCTTCTACCCCCGGACACAGATACGCAGTATTTT.

A single count supports this clone. The gene calls are TRBV9 and TRBJ2-3; D not resolved. Germline V gives CDR1 SGDLS, CDR2 YYNGEE. The CDR3 loop spans 12 amino acids. The V end was cut by 4 bases, the J end by 6 bases, with 9 bases between. The CDR3 sequence is CASSPHSDTQYF. The DNA of the CDR3 is TGTGCCAGCAGCCCCCATTCGGATACGCAGTATTTT. Full variable domain (rest looked up from reference TRBV9 and TRBJ2-3): DSGVTQTPKHLITATGQRVTLRCSPRSGDLSVYWYQQSLDQGLQFLIQYYNGEERAKGNILERFSAQQFPDLHSELNLSSLELGDSALYFCASSPHSDTQYFGPGTRLTVL.

CDR3 DNA: TGTGCCAGCAGATCCATGGGGACAGCTAAGACCGGGGAGCTGTTTTTT. Protein: CASRSMGTAKTGELFF. The chain combines TRBV5-6 with TRBJ2-2; TRBD1 agrees at 7 bases. The germline V gene encodes CDR1 SGHDT and CDR2 YYEEEE. Trimming cost V 5 bases and J 5 bases; bases outside gene matches: 12. The CDR3 spans 16 residues.

V and J are TRBV18 and TRBJ2-3, with no clear D. This CDR3 comprises 18 residues. V lost 0 bases and J lost 0, with 16 bases in between. Germline CDR1 reads KGHSH; CDR2 reads LQKENI. The CDR3 sequence: CASSPPRPSPSSTDTQYF. In DNA, the CDR3 is TGTGCCAGCTCACCACCTAGGCCGAGCCCTTCTAGCACAGATACGCAGTATTTT.

The gene calls are TRBV28 and TRBJ2-3; no definite D call. The CDR3 extends over 12 amino acids. V dropped 5 bases and J dropped 6 bases, with 9 bases sitting between them. Germline V lookup: CDR1 MDHEN, CDR2 SYDVKM. Here the CDR3 reads CASSPPIDTQYF. In DNA, the CDR3 is TGTGCCAGCAGTCCCCCTATTGATACGCAGTATTTT.

V and J are TRBV2 and TRBJ2-5; 12 bases fit TRBD2. J was trimmed by 3 bases and V by 4 bases; bases with no gene match: 12. Germline CDR1 is SNHLY and CDR2 is FYNNEI. This CDR3 spans 18 amino acids. The CDR3: CASSGGLAGPTREETQYF. The CDR3 DNA reads as TGTGCCAGCAGTGGGGGACTAGCGGGCCCAACCAGAGAAGAGACCCAGTACTTC.